Below are 4 T cell receptor beta chains sequenced from a single sample in a study of T cell repertoires in cytomegalovirus infection. These TCRs' antigens remain unknown. TCRdb called the reads again in MiXCR, with one record for every CDR3 protein. The sample has approximately 50,000 distinct CDR3 sequences; less than 20% are singletons. Specimen: CD8+ T cells from cultured PBMCs, collected from culture after CMV antigen stimulation. These receptors all come from a human donor in good health (CMV status not recorded). Some clones in this sample may be carry-over from other donors' samples.

This clonotype was seen only once. The chain has TRBV29-1 and TRBJ1-1, with 8 positions matching TRBD1. Germline V gene data show CDR1 as SQVTM and CDR2 as ANQGSEA. The CDR3 spans 13 residues. Trimming removed 2 bases from V and 6 bases from J; junction bases left unmatched: 5. CDR3 sequence (DNA): TGCAGCGTTGAAAACGGCAGGGGGCCTGAAGCTTTCTTT. It is translated as CSVENGRGPEAFF.

This clonotype appeared a few times. The V gene is TRBV4-3, the J gene TRBJ2-2; 10 positions agree with TRBD1. The CDR3 totals 14 residues. V lost 6 bases to trimming and J lost 4 bases; unmatched junction nucleotides: 2. Germline CDR1 reads LGHNA; CDR2 reads YSLEER. CDR3 bases: TGCGCCAGCAGAGGACAGGGGGGCACCGGGGAGCTGTTTTTT. This encodes CASRGQGGTGELFF.

The genes are TRBV6-2 or TRBV6-3 and TRBJ2-1; a weak D match, TRBD2 (5 bases). From germline, CDR1 is MNHEY and CDR2 SVGEGT. The V end lost 9 bases, the J end lost 5 bases, and 17 bases lay between the germline ends. This CDR3 comprises 14 residues. DNA for the CDR3: TGTGCCAGTAAGAAAGGACTGGATAACAATGAGCAGTTCTTC. Its protein is CASKKGLDNNEQFF.

To note about this clonotype: A much larger clone lies a single base off, so this may be a read error. V usage is TRBV15 and J usage is TRBJ2-5; D perhaps matches TRBD2 (5 bases). Trimming pared 4 bases from V and 4 bases from J, leaving 10 bases between. The length of the CDR3 is 13 residues. Germline V gene data show CDR1 as LNHNV and CDR2 as YYDKDF (reference sequence). CDR3 sequence: CATSNLAGETQYF. The DNA for the CDR3 is TGTGCCACCAGCAATCTCGCGGGAGAGACCCAGTACTTC.